This entry describes one T cell receptor beta chain. Its antigen remains unidentified. The source of the sample is a study of T-cell memory formation after mild COVID-19. Germline V gives CDR1 SGHTA, CDR2 FQGNSA. Trimming pared 3 bases from V and 4 bases from J, leaving 9 bases between. The length of the CDR3 is 13 residues. TCRdb ran MiXCR on the 5' RACE reads and lists one entry per CDR3 protein. This table has 150,000 to 200,000 distinct CDR3 sequences, around 10% appearing once. The study's findings and limits: Balance between CD4 and CD8 was seen in clones contracting day 15 to 85, and a CD4+ lean was seen in later expanders. The study found contracting CD4+ clones mainly in CM and EM and contracting CD8+ clones in EMRA. Cross-reactive memory appears to have joined, as suggested by some responding clones showing up in pre-infection memory.

The clonotype originates from a man between 18 and 35 years old who had mild COVID-19 (a few samples of this study predate the infection). Cell type and time point are not known. The sequenced sample consisted of PBMCs or a T cell subset sorted from them (not recorded which). This chain connects TRBV7-2 to TRBJ2-5; tentative D call: TRBD2 (6 bases). The CDR3 DNA follows: TGTGCCAGCAGCTTCCCTAGCGCAGAGACCCAGTACTTC. Its protein product is CASSFPSAETQYF.